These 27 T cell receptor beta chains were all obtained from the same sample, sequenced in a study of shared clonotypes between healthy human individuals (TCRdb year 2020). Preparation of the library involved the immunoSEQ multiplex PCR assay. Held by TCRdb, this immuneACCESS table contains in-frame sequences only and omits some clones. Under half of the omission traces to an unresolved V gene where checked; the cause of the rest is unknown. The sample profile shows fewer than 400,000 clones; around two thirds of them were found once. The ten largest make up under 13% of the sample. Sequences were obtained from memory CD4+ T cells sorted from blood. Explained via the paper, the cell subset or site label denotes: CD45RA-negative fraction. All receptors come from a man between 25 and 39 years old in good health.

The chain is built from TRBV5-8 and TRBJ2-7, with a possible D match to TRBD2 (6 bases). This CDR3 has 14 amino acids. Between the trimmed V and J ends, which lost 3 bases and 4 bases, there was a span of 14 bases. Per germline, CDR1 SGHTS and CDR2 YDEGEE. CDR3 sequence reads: CASSSKGREYEQYF. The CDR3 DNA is TGTGCCAGCAGCTCGAAAGGACGGGAGTACGAGCAGTACTTC.

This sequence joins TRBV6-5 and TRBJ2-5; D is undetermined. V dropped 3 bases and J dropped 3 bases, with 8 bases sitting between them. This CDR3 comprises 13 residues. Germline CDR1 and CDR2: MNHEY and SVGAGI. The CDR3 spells CASSYFKKETQYF. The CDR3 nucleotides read TGTGCCAGCAGTTATTTTAAGAAAGAGACCCAGTACTTC.

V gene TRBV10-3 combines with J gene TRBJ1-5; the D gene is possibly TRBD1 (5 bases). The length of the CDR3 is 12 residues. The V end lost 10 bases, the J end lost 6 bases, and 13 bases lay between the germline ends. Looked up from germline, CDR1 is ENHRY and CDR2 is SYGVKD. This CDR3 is CASGGGAQPQHF. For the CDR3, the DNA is TGTGCCAGCGGGGGGGGAGCTCAGCCCCAGCATTTT.

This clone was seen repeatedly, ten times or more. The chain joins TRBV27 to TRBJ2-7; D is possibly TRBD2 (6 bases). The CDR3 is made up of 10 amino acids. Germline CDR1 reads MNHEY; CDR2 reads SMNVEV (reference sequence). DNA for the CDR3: TGTGTTAGCGGCCACTACGAGCAGTACTTC. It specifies CVSGHYEQYF.

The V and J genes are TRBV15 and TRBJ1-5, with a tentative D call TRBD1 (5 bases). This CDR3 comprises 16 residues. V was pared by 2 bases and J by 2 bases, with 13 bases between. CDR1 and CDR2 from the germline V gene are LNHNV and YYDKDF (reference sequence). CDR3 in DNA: TGTGCCACCAGCAGAAGCCTCGGGGGGGGCAATCAGCCCCAGCATTTT. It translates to CATSRSLGGGNQPQHF.

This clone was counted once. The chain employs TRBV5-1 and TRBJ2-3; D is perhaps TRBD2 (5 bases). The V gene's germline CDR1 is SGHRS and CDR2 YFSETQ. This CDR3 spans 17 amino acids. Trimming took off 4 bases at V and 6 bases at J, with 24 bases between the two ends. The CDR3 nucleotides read TGCGCCAGCAGCCCGGGTCGGAGCGCGAGCGGCGGGGATACGCAGTATTTT. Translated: CASSPGRSASGGDTQYF. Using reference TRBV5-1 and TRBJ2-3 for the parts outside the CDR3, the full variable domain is KAGVTQTPRYLIKTRGQQVTLSCSPISGHRSVSWYQQTPGQGLQFLFEYFSETQRNKGNFPGRFSGRQFSNSRSEMNVSTLELGDSALYLCASSPGRSASGGDTQYFGPGTRLTVL.

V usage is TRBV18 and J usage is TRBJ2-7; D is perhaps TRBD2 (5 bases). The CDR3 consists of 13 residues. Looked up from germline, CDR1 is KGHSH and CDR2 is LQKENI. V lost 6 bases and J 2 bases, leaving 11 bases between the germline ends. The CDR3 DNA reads TGTGCCAGCTCCCCGAGGGAGACCTACGAGCAGTACTTC. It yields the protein CASSPRETYEQYF.

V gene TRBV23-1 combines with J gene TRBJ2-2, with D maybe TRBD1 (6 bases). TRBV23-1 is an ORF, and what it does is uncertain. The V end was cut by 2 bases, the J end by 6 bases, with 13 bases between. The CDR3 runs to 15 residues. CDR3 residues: CASSQKNRESGELFF. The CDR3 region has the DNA TGCGCCAGCAGTCAAAAGAACAGGGAATCCGGGGAGCTGTTTTTT.

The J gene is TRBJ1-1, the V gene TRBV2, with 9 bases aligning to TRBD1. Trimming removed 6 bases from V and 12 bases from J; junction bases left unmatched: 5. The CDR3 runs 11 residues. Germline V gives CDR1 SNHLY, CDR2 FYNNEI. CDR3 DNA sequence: TGTGCCAGCAGACAACAGGGGGCGCCTTTCTTT. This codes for CASRQQGAPFF.

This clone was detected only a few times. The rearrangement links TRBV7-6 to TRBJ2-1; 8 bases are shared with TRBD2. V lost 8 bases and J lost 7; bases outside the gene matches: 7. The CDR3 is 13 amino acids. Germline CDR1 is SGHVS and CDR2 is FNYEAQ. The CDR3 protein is CASGSGSSNEQFF. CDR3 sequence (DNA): TGTGCCAGCGGGAGCGGGAGTAGTAATGAGCAGTTCTTC.

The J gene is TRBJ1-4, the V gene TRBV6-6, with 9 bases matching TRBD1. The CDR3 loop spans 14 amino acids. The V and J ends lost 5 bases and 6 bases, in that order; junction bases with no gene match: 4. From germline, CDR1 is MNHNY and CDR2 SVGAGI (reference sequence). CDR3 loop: CASSPGTGHEKLFF. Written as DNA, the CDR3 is TGTGCCAGCAGTCCCGGGACAGGGCATGAAAAACTGTTTTTT.

CDR3 sequence reads: CASSSLSGSLYF. CDR3 DNA: TGTGCCAGCAGTTCCCTTAGCGGGAGTTTGTACTTC. The gene calls are TRBV27 and TRBJ2-4; 9 bases are shared with TRBD2. The CDR3 loop spans 12 amino acids. Unmatched junction bases numbered 7, after V lost 4 bases and J lost 15 bases. The germline V gene has CDR1 MNHEY and CDR2 SMNVEV (reference sequence).

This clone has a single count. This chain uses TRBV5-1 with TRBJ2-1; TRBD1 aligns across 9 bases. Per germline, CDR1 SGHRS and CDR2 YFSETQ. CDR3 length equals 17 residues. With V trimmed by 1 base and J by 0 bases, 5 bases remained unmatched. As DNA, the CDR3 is TGCGCCAGCAGCTTGTACGGGACAGGGAGCTCCTACAATGAGCAGTTCTTC. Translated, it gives CASSLYGTGSSYNEQFF.

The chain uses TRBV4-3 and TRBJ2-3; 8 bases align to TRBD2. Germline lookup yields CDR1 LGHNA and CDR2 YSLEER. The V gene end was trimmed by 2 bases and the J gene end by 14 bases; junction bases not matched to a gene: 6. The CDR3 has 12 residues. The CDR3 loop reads CASSQCLAGPYF. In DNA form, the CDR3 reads TGCGCCAGCAGCCAATGCTTAGCGGGACCGTATTTT.

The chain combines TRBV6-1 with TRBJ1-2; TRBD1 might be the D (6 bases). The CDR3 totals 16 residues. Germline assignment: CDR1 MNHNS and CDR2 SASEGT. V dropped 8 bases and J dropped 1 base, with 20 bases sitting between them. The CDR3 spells CASGGGREGDNYGYTF. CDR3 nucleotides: TGTGCCAGCGGTGGGGGCAGGGAAGGAGATAACTATGGCTACACCTTC.

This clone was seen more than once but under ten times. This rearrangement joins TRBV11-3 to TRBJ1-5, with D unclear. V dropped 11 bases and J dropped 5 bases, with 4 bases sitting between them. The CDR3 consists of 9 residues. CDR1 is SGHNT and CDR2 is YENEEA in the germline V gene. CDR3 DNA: TGTGCCGGTTATCAGCCCCAGCATTTT. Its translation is CAGYQPQHF.

The CDR3 loop is CASSFIPGKYQETQYF. DNA for the CDR3: TGTGCCAGCAGTTTTATCCCGGGTAAGTACCAAGAGACCCAGTACTTC. This chain joins TRBV28 and TRBJ2-5; the D is unclear. Trimming left V 3 bases short and J 0 bases short, with 14 bases between. The CDR3 sequence is 16 residues long. Germline-derived CDR1 and CDR2 are MDHEN and SYDVKM.

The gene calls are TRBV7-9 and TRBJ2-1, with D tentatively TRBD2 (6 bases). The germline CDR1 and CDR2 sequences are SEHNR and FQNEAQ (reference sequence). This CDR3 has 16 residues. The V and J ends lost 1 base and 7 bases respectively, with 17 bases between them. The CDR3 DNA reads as TGTGCCAGCAGCTTAGTAGTGGGGGGTAGCGTTAATGAGCAGTTCTTC. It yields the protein CASSLVVGGSVNEQFF.

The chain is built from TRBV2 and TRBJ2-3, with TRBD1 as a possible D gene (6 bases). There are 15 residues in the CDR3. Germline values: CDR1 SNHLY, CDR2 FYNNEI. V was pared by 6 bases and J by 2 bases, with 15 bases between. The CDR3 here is CASSNQGLNTDTQYF. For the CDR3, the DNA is TGTGCCAGCAGCAACCAGGGGCTGAACACAGATACGCAGTATTTT. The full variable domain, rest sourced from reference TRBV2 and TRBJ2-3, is EPEVTQTPSHQVTQMGQEVILRCVPISNHLYFYWYRQILGQKVEFLVSFYNNEISEKSEIFDDQFSVERPDGSNFTLKIRSTKLEDSAMYFCASSNQGLNTDTQYFGPGTRLTVL.

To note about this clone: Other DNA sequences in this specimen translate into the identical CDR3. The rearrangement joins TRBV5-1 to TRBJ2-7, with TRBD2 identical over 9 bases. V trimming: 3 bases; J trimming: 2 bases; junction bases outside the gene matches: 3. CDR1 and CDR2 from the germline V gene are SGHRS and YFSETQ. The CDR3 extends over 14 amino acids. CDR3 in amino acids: CASSSTSGAYEQYF. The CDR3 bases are TGCGCCAGCAGCTCGACTAGCGGAGCCTACGAGCAGTACTTC.

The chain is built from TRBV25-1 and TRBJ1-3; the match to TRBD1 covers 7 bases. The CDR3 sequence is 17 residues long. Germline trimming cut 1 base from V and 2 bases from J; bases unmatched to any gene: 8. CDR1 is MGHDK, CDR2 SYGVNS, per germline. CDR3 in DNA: TGTGCCAGCAGTGAATGGGGGTCAGGGGGACCTGGAAACACCATATATTTT. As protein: CASSEWGSGGPGNTIYF.

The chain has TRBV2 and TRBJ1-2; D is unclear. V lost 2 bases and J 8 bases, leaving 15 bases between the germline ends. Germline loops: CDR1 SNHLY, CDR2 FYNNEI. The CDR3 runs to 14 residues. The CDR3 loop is CASSERHPGSGYTF. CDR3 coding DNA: TGTGCCAGCAGTGAAAGGCACCCCGGTAGCGGCTACACCTTC.

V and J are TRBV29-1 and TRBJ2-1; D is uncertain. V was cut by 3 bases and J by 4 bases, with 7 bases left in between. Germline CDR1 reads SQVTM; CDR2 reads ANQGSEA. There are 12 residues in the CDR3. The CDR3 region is CSVELRYNEQFF. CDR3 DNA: TGCAGCGTTGAGCTCAGATACAATGAGCAGTTCTTC.

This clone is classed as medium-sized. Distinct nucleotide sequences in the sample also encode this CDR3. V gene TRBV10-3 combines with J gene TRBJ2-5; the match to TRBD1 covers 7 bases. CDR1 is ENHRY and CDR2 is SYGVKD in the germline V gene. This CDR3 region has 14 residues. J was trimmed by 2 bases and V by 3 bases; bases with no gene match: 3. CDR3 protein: CAISEGGEQETQYF. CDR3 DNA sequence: TGTGCCATCAGTGAAGGGGGCGAACAAGAGACCCAGTACTTC.

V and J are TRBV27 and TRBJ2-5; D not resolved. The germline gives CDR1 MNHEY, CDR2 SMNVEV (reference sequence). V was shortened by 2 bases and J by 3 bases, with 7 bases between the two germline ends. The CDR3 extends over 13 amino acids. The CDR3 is CASSLRRKETQYF. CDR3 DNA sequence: TGTGCCAGCAGTTTACGCCGGAAAGAGACCCAGTACTTC.

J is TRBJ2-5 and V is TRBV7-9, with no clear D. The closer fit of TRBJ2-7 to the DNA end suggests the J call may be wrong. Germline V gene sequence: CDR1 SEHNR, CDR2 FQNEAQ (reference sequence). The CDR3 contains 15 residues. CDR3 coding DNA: TGTGCCAGCAGCTTATTAATGGGGTTTCGGTACGAGCAGTACTTC. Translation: CASSLLMGFRYEQYF.

The CDR3 here is CASAAPSREQYF. The CDR3 region has the DNA TGTGCCAGTGCCGCCCCCTCGCGCGAGCAGTACTTC. The rearrangement joins TRBV19 to TRBJ2-7; D gene ambiguous. The V gene's germline CDR1 is LNHDA and CDR2 SQIVND (reference sequence). V was shortened by 8 bases and J by 6 bases, with 14 bases between the two germline ends. This CDR3 has 12 amino acids.